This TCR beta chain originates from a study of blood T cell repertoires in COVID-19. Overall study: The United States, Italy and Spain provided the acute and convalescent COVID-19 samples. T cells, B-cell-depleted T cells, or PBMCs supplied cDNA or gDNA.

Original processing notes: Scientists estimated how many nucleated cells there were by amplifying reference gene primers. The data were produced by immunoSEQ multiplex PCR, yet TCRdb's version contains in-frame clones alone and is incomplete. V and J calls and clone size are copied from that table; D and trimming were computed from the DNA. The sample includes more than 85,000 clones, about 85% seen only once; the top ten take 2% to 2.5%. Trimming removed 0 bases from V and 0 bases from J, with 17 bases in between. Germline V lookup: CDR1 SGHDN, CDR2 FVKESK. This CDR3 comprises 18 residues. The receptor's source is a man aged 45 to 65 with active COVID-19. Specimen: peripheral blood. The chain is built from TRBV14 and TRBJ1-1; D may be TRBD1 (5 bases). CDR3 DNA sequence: TGTGCCAGCAGCCAAGAATCACAGGTCTTTTCCCTGAACACTGAAGCTTTCTTT. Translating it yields CASSQESQVFSLNTEAFF.